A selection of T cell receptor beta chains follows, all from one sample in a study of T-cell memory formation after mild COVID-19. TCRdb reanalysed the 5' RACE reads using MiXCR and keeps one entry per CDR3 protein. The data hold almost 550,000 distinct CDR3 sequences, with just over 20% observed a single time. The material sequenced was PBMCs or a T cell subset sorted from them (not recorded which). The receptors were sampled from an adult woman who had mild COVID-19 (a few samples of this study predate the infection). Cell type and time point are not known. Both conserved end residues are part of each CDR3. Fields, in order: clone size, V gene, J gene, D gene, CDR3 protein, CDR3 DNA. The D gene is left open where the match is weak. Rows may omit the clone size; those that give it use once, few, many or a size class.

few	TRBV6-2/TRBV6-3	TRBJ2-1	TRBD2	CASSYSSSGSNEQFF	TGTGCCAGCAGTTACTCGTCTAGCGGGAGCAATGAGCAGTTCTTC
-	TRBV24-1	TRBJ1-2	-	CATSLGGPNNPSGYTF	TGTGCCACCAGTCTAGGGGGGCCAAATAATCCCAGTGGCTACACCTTC
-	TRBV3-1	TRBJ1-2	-	CASSQDRGVNYGYTF	TGTGCCAGCAGCCAAGATCGAGGCGTGAACTATGGCTACACCTTC
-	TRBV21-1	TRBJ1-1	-	CASSPHRGDTEAFF	TGTGCCAGCAGCCCCCACCGGGGGGACACTGAAGCTTTCTTT
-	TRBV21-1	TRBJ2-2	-	CASSNKLAGVTKSRELFF	TGTGCCAGCAGCAACAAACTAGCGGGGGTCACAAAAAGTAGGGAGCTGTTTTTT
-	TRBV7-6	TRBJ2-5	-	CASSLYVGAAETQYF	TGTGCCAGCAGCCTCTACGTCGGGGCGGCCGAGACCCAGTACTTC
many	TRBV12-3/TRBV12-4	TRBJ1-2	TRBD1	CASSLGQGVGYTF	TGTGCCAGCAGTTTGGGACAGGGGGTTGGCTACACCTTC
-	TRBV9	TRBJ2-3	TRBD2	CASSVVGLAGGDTQYF	TGTGCCAGCAGCGTAGTGGGACTAGCGGGAGGAGATACGCAGTATTTT
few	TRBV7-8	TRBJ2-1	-	CASSLVDGVVISEQFF	TGTGCCAGCAGCTTAGTGGACGGAGTCGTTATAAGTGAGCAGTTCTTC
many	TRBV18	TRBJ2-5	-	CASSRLGETQYF	TGCGCCAGCAGCCGTCTGGGAGAGACCCAGTACTTC
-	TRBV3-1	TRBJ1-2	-	CASSQDLSRARYGYTF	TGTGCCAGCAGCCAAGATCTCTCACGGGCAAGATATGGCTACACCTTC
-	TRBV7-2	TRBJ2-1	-	CASRSEGWGYNEQFF	TGTGCCAGCAGATCCGAGGGTTGGGGATACAATGAGCAGTTCTTC
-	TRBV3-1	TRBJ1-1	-	CASSPGGSTGSTEAFF	TGTGCCAGCAGCCCCGGGGGAAGTACGGGCAGCACTGAAGCTTTCTTT
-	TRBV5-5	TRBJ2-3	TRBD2	CASSPRLAGAWGTDTQYF	TGTGCCAGCAGCCCGAGACTAGCGGGGGCCTGGGGGACAGATACGCAGTATTTT
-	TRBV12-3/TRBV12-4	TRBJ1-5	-	CASSWIGRDNQPQHF	TGTGCCAGCAGTTGGATCGGACGGGACAATCAGCCCCAGCATTTT
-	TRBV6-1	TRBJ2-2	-	CASRLAPPRELFF	TGTGCCAGCAGACTAGCTCCGCCACGGGAGCTGTTTTTT
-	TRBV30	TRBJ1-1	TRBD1	CAWSWTGTEAFF	TGTGCCTGGAGCTGGACAGGCACTGAAGCTTTCTTT
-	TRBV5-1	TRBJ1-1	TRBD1	CASSQPGTGFVNTEAFF	TGCGCCAGCAGCCAGCCCGGGACAGGGTTTGTGAACACTGAAGCTTTCTTT
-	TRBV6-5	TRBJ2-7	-	CASSSPGTSYEQYF	TGTGCCAGCAGTTCTCCAGGGACCTCCTACGAGCAGTACTTC
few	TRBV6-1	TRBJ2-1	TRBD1	CASRIQGAGNEQFF	TGTGCCAGCAGAATACAGGGGGCTGGAAATGAGCAGTTCTTC
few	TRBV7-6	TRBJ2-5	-	CASSPGAAQETQYF	TGTGCCAGCAGCCCCGGAGCCGCCCAAGAGACCCAGTACTTC
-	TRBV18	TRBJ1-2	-	CASSPLEVDGYTF	TGTGCCAGCTCACCACTTGAGGTCGATGGCTACACCTTC
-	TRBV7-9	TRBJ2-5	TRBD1	CASTPGTGEETQYF	TGTGCCAGCACCCCCGGGACAGGGGAAGAGACCCAGTACTTC
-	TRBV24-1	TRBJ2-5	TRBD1	CATSDTGTARETQYF	TGTGCCACCAGTGATACCGGGACAGCCCGAGAGACCCAGTACTTC
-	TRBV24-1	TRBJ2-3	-	CATTYGALLDSARTDTQYF	TGTGCCACCACGTATGGGGCCTTACTAGATTCCGCCCGCACAGATACGCAGTATTTT
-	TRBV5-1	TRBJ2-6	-	CASSPFSGANVLTF	TGCGCCAGCAGCCCGTTTTCTGGGGCCAACGTCCTGACTTTC
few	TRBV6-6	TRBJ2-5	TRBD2	CASSLLAGAAETQYF	TGTGCCAGCAGCTTACTAGCGGGGGCTGCAGAGACCCAGTACTTC
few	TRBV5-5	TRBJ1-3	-	CASSLAQGPSGNTIYF	TGTGCCAGCAGCTTGGCTCAGGGCCCCTCTGGAAACACCATATATTTT
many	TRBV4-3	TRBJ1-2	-	CASSQVVTGPTRRGYTF	TGCGCCAGCAGCCAAGTGGTAACAGGCCCGACCCGCCGTGGCTACACCTTC
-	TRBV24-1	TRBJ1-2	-	CATSGPGRGTGYTF	TGTGCCACCAGTGGCCCCGGGCGGGGGACAGGCTACACCTTC
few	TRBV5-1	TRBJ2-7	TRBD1	CASSSDRGGEQYF	TGCGCCAGCAGCTCCGACAGGGGGGGAGAGCAGTACTTC
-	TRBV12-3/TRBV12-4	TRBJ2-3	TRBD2	CASSRTSGPDTQYF	TGTGCCAGCAGCCGGACTAGCGGGCCAGATACGCAGTATTTT
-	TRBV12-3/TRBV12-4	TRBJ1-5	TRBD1	CASTHRGPLHF	TGTGCCAGCACCCACAGGGGCCCCCTACATTTT
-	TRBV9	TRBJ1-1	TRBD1	CASSSGQGIMNTEAFF	TGTGCCAGCAGCTCTGGACAGGGGATCATGAACACTGAAGCTTTCTTT
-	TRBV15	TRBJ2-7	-	CATSDPKPGHRGRFVDEQYF	TGTGCCACCAGCGATCCTAAGCCGGGACACCGAGGAAGATTTGTGGACGAGCAGTACTTC
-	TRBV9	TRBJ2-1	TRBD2	CASSGLTSGRAGSYNEQFF	TGTGCCAGCAGCGGACTGACTAGCGGGAGGGCCGGCTCCTACAATGAGCAGTTCTTC
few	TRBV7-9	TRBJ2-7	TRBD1	CASSPGTTGGDEQYF	TGTGCCAGCAGCCCCGGAACGACAGGGGGCGACGAGCAGTACTTC
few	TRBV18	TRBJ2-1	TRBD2	CASSFGIAGEQFF	TGTGCCAGCTCATTTGGCATAGCGGGGGAGCAGTTCTTC
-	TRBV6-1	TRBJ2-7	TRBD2	CASRASGSYSYEQYF	TGTGCCAGCAGGGCTAGCGGGAGTTACTCCTACGAGCAGTACTTC
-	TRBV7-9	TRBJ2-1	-	CASSLARTDNEQFF	TGTGCCAGCAGCTTAGCCAGGACAGACAATGAGCAGTTCTTC
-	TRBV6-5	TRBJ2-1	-	CASSYSGAINNEQFF	TGTGCCAGCAGTTACTCGGGGGCGATAAACAATGAGCAGTTCTTC
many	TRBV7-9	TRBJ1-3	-	CASGGSSSGNTIYF	TGTGCCAGCGGGGGGTCGAGCTCTGGAAACACCATATATTTT
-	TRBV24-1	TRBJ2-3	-	CATSPRRTTDTQYF	TGTGCCACCAGTCCCCGCAGGACCACAGATACGCAGTATTTT
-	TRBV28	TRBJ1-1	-	CASSFNRRVRFRHAEAFF	TGTGCCAGCAGTTTTAATCGGCGGGTACGCTTTCGCCATGCTGAAGCTTTCTTT
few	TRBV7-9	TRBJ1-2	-	CASSLEQGDGYTF	TGTGCCAGCAGCTTAGAACAGGGCGATGGCTACACCTTC
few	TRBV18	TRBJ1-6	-	CASSHTGTAGNSPLHF	TGTGCCAGCTCACATACCGGGACGGCCGGTAATTCACCCCTCCACTTT
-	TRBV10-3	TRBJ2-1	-	CAISERADNEQFF	TGTGCCATCAGTGAACGGGCAGACAATGAGCAGTTCTTC
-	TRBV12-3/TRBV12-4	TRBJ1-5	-	CASTGTPGQPQHF	TGTGCCAGCACTGGGACACCCGGGCAACCCCAGCATTTT
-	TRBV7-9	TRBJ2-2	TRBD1	CASSRDRANSNTGELFF	TGTGCCAGCAGCCGGGACAGGGCTAATTCGAACACCGGGGAGCTGTTTTTT
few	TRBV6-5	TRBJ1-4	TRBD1	CASSYSGTGVEKLFF	TGTGCCAGCAGTTACTCCGGGACAGGGGTAGAAAAACTGTTTTTT
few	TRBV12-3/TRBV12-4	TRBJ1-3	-	CASSLGTAGNTIYF	TGTGCCAGCAGTTTGGGGACGGCTGGAAACACCATATATTTT
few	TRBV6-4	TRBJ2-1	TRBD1	CASRGQVWYDEQFF	TGTGCCAGCAGGGGACAGGTCTGGTACGATGAGCAGTTCTTC